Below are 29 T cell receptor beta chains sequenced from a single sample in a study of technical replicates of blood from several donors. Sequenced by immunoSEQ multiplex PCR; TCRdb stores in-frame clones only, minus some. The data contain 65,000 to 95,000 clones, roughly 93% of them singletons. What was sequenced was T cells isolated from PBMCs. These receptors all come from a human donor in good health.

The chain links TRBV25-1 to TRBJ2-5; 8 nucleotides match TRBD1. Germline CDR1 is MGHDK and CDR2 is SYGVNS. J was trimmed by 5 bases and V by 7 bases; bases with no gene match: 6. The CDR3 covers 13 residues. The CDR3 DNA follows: TGTGCCAGCACAGGACAGGGACCGGAGACCCAGTACTTC. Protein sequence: CASTGQGPETQYF. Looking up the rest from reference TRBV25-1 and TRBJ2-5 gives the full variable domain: EADIYQTPRYLVIGTGKKITLECSQTMGHDKMYWYQQDPGMELHLIHYSYGVNSTEKGDLSSESTVSRIRTEHFPLTLESARPSHTSQYLCASTGQGPETQYFGPGTRLLVL.

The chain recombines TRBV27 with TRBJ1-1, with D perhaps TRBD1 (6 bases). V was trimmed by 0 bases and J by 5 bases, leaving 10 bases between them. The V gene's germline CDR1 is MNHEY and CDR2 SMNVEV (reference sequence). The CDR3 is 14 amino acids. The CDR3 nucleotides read TGTGCCAGCAGTTTATCCAGGGGTGGGACTGAAGCTTTCTTT. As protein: CASSLSRGGTEAFF.

This CDR3 is CASSDPLLAGALGTGELFF. CDR3 DNA sequence: TGTGCCAGCAGTGATCCCCTACTAGCGGGAGCGTTAGGCACCGGGGAGCTGTTTTTT. This sequence joins TRBV2 and TRBJ2-2, with TRBD2 identical over 11 bases. The germline V gene encodes CDR1 SNHLY and CDR2 FYNNEI. V was clipped by 3 bases and J by 4 bases; unmatched bases: 13. This CDR3 contains 19 residues. Looking up the rest from reference TRBV2 and TRBJ2-2 gives the full variable domain: EPEVTQTPSHQVTQMGQEVILRCVPISNHLYFYWYRQILGQKVEFLVSFYNNEISEKSEIFDDQFSVERPDGSNFTLKIRSTKLEDSAMYFCASSDPLLAGALGTGELFFGEGSRLTVL.

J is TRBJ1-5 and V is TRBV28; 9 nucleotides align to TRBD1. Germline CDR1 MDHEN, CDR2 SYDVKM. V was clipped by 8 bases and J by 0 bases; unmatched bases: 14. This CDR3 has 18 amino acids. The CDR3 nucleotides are TGTGCCAGCGGTCACCGACAGGGGGGTGCGAATAGCAATCAGCCCCAGCATTTT. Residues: CASGHRQGGANSNQPQHF.

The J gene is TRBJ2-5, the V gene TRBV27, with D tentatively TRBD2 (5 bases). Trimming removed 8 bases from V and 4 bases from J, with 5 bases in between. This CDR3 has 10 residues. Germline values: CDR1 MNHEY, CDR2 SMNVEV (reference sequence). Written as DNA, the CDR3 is TGTGCCAGCGGACTAGAGACCCAGTACTTC. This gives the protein CASGLETQYF.

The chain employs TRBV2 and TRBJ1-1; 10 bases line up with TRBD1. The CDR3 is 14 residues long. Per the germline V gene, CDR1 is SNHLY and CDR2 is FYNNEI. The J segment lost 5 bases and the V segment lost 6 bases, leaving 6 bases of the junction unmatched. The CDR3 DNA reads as TGTGCCAGCAGCGGACAGGGGGGGATTACTGAAGCTTTCTTT. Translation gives CASSGQGGITEAFF.

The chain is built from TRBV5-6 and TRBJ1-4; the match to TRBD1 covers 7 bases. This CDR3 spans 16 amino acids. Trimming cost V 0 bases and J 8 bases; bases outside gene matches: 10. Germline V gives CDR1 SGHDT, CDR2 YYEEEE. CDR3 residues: CASSLGANRGSEKLFF. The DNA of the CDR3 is TGTGCCAGCAGCTTGGGTGCGAACAGGGGAAGCGAAAAACTGTTTTTT.

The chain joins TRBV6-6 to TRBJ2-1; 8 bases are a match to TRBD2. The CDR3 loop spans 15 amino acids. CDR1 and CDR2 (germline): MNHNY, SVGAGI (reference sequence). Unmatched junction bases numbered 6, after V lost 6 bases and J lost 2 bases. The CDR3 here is CASSQTSEAYNEQFF. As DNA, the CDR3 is TGTGCCAGCAGCCAGACTAGCGAGGCCTACAATGAGCAGTTCTTC.

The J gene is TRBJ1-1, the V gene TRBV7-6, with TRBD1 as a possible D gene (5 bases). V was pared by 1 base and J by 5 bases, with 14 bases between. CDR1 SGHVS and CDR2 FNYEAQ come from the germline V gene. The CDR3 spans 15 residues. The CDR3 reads CASSLDPRAETEAFF. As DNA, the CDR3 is TGTGCCAGCAGCTTAGACCCCAGGGCTGAGACTGAAGCTTTCTTT.

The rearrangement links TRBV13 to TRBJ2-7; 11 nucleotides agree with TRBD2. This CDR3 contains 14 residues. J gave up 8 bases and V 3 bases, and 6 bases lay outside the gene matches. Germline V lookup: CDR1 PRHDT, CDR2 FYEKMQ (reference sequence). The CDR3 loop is CASSFLLAGEQQYF. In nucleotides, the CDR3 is TGTGCCAGCAGCTTTTTACTAGCGGGAGAGCAGCAGTACTTC.

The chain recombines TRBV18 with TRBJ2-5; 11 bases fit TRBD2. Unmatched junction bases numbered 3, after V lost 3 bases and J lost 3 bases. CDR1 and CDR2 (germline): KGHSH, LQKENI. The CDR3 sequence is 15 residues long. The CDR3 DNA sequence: TGTGCCAGCTCACCCCTAGCGGGAGGCAAAGAGACCCAGTACTTC. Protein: CASSPLAGGKETQYF.

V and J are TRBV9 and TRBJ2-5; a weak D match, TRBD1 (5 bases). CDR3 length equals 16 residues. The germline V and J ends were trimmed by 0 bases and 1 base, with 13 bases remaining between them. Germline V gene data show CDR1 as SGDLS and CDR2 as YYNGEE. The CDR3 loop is CASSVDVGQGQETQYF. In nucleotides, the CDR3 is TGTGCCAGCAGCGTAGATGTTGGTCAGGGCCAAGAGACCCAGTACTTC. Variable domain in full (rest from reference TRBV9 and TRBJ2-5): DSGVTQTPKHLITATGQRVTLRCSPRSGDLSVYWYQQSLDQGLQFLIQYYNGEERAKGNILERFSAQQFPDLHSELNLSSLELGDSALYFCASSVDVGQGQETQYFGPGTRLLVL.

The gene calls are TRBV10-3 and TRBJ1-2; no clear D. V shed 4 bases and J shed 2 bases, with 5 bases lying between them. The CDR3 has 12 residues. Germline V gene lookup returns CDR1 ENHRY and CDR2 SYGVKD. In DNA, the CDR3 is TGTGCCATCAGTGGGCAGAACTATGGCTACACCTTC. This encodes CAISGQNYGYTF.

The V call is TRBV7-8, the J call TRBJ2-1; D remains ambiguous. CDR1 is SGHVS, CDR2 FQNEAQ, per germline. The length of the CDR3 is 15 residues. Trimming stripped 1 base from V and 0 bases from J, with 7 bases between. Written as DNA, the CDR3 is TGTGCCAGCAGCTTAGGACACCTCTCCTACAATGAGCAGTTCTTC. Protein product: CASSLGHLSYNEQFF.

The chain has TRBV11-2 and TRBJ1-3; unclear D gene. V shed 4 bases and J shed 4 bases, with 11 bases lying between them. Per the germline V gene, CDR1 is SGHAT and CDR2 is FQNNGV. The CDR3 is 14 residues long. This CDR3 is CASSSPPQGNTIYF. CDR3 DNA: TGTGCCAGCAGCTCCCCCCCTCAGGGAAACACCATATATTTT.

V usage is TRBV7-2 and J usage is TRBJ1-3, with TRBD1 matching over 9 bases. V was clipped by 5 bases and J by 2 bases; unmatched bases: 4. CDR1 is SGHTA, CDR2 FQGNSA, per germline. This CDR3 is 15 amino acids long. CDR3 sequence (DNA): TGTGCCAGCAGCCGGACAGGGGAGGCTGGAAACACCATATATTTT. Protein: CASSRTGEAGNTIYF.

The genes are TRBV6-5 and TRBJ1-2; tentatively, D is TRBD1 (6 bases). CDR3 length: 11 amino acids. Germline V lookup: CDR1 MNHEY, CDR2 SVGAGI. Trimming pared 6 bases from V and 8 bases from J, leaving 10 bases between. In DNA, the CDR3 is TGTGCCAGCAGACAGGGTCAAGGCTACACCTTC. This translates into CASRQGQGYTF.

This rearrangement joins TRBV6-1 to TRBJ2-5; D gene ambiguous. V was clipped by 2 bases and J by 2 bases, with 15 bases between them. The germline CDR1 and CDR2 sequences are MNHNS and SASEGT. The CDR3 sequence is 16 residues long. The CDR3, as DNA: TGTGCCAGCAGTGAAAGTCATATCCACACACAAGAGACCCAGTACTTC. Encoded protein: CASSESHIHTQETQYF.

The CDR3 region is CASSLRNNEQFF. The CDR3, as DNA: TGTGCCAGCAGCCTGAGAAACAATGAGCAGTTCTTC. The rearrangement links TRBV4-2 to TRBJ2-1; D remains unclear. The CDR3 loop spans 12 amino acids. Per germline, CDR1 LGHNA and CDR2 YNFKEQ. Between the trimmed V and J ends, which lost 4 bases and 5 bases, there was a span of 6 bases.

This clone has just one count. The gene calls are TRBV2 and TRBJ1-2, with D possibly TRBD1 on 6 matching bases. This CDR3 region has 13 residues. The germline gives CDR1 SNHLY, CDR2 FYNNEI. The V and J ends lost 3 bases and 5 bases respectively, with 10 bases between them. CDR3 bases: TGTGCCAGCAGTGAGGGGGGGCTTTATGGCTACACCTTC. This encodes CASSEGGLYGYTF.

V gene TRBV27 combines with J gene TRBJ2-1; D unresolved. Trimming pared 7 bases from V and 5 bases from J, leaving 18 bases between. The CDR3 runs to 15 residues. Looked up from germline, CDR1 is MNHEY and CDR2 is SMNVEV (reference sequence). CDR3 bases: TGTGCCAGCACCACCCTCGGCCGGAGTCACAATGAGCAGTTCTTC. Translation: CASTTLGRSHNEQFF.

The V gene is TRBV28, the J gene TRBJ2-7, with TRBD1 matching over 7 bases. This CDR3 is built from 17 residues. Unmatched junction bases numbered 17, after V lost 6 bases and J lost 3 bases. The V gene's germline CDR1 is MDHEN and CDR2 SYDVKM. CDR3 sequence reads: CASSDPDRAILYYEQYF. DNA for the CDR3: TGTGCCAGCAGCGACCCAGACAGGGCCATCCTGTACTACGAGCAGTACTTC.

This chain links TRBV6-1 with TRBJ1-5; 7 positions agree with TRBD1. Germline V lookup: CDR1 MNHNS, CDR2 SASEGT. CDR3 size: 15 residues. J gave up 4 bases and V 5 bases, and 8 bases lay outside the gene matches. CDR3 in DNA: TGTGCCAGCAGTTCTCAGACAGGGTTAAATCAGCCCCAGCATTTT. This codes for CASSSQTGLNQPQHF.

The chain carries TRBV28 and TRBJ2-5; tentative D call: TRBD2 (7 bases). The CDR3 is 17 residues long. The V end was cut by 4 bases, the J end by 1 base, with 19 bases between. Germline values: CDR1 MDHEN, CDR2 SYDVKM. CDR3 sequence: CASSYVSGGVFQETQYF. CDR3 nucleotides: TGTGCCAGCAGTTACGTCTCGGGGGGCGTGTTCCAAGAGACCCAGTACTTC.

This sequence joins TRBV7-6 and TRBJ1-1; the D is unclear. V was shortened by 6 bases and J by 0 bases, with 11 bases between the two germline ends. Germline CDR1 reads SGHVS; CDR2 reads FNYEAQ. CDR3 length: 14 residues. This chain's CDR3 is CASRANYMNTEAFF. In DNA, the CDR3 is TGTGCCAGCAGGGCGAACTATATGAACACTGAAGCTTTCTTT.

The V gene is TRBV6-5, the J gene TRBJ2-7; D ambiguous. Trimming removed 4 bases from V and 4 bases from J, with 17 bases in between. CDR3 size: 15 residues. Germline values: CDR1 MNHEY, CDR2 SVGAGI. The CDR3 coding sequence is TGTGCCAGCAGTTTAATAATTGGTTATGAGTACGAGCAGTACTTC. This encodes CASSLIIGYEYEQYF.

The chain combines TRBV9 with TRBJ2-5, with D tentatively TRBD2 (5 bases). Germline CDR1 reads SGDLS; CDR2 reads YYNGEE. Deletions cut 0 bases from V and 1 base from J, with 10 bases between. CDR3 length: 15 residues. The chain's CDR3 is CASSVGAGLQETQYF. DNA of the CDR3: TGTGCCAGCAGCGTAGGTGCGGGCCTCCAAGAGACCCAGTACTTC. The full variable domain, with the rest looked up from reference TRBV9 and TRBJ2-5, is DSGVTQTPKHLITATGQRVTLRCSPRSGDLSVYWYQQSLDQGLQFLIQYYNGEERAKGNILERFSAQQFPDLHSELNLSSLELGDSALYFCASSVGAGLQETQYFGPGTRLLVL.

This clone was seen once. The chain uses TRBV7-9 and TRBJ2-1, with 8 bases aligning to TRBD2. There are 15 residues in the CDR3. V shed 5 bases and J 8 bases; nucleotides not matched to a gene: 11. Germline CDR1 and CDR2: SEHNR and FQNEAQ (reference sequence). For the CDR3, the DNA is TGTGCCAGCAGCCTCCAGACTAGCGAGGGGGATGAGCAGTTCTTC. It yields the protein CASSLQTSEGDEQFF.

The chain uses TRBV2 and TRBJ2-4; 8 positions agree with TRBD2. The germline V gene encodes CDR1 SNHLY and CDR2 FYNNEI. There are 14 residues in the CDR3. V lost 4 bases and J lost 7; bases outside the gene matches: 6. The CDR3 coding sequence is TGTGCCAGCAGTGGTGAGCGGGAGATCAACATTCAGTACTTC. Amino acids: CASSGEREINIQYF.